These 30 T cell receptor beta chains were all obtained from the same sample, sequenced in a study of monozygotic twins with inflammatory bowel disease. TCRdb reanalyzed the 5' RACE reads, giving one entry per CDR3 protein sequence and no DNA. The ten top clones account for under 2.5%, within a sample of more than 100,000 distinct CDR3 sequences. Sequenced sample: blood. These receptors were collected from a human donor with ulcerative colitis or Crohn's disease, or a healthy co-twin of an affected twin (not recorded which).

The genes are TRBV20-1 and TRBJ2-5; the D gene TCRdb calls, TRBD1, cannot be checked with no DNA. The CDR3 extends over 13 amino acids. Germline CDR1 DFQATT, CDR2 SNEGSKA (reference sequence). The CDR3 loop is CSARVDGGQTQYF.

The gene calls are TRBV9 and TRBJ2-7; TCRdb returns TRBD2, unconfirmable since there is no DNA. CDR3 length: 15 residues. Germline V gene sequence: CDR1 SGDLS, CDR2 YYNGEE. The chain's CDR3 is CASSVEAGPYYEQYF. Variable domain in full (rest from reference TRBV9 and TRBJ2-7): DSGVTQTPKHLITATGQRVTLRCSPRSGDLSVYWYQQSLDQGLQFLIQYYNGEERAKGNILERFSAQQFPDLHSELNLSSLELGDSALYFCASSVEAGPYYEQYFGPGTRLTVT.

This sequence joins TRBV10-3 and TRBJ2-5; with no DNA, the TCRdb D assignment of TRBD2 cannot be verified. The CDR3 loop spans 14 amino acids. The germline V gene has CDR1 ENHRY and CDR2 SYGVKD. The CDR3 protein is CAISDLARRETQYF.

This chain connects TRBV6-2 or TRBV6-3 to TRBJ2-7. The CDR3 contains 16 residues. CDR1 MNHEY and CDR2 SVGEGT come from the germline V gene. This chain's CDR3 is CASSSSTGTNFYEQYF.

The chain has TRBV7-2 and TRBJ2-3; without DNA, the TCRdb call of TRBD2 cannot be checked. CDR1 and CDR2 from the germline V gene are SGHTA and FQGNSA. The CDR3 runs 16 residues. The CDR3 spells CASSPGVGGGADTQYF.

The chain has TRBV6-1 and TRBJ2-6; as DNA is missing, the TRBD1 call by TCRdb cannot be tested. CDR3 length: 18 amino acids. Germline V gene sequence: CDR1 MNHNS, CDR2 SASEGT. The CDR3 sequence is CASRPDLGRVSGANVLTF.

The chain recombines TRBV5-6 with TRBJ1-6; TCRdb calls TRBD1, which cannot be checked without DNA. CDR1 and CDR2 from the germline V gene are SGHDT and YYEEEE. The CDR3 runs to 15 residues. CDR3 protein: CASSLGDRVDSPLHF.

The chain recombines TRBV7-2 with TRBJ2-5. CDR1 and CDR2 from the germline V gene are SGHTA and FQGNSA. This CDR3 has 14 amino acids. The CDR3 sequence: CASSSGGSQETQYF.

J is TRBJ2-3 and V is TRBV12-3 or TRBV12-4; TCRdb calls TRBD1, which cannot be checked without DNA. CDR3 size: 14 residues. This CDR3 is CASSLGGRTDTQYF.

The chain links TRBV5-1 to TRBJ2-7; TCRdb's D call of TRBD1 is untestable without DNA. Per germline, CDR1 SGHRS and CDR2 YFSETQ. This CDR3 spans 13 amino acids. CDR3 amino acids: CASSWQGLDEQYF.

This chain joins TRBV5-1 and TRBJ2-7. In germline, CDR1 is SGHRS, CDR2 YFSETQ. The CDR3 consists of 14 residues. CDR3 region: CASSLGRSAYEQYF.

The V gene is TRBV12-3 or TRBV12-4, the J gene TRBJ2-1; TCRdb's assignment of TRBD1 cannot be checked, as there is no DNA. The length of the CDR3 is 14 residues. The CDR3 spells CASSPPVSYNERFF.

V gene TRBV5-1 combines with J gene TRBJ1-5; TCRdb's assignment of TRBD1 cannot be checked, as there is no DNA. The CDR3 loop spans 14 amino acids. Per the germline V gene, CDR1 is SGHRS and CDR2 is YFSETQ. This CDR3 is CASSLTGSDQPQHF. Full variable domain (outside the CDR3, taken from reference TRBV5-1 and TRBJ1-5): KAGVTQTPRYLIKTRGQQVTLSCSPISGHRSVSWYQQTPGQGLQFLFEYFSETQRNKGNFPGRFSGRQFSNSRSEMNVSTLELGDSALYLCASSLTGSDQPQHFGDGTRLSIL.

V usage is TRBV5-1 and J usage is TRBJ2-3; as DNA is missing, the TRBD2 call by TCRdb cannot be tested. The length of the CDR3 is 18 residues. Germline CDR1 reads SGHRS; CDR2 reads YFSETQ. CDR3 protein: CASSFSTSGTFGADTQYF. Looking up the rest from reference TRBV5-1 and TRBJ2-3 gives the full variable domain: KAGVTQTPRYLIKTRGQQVTLSCSPISGHRSVSWYQQTPGQGLQFLFEYFSETQRNKGNFPGRFSGRQFSNSRSEMNVSTLELGDSALYLCASSFSTSGTFGADTQYFGPGTRLTVL.

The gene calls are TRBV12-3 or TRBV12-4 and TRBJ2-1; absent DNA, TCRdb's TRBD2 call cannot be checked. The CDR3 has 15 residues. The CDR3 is CASSFRAGDYNEQFF.

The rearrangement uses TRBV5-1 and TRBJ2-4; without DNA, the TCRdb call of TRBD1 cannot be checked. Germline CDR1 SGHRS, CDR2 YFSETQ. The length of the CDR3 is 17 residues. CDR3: CASRGTDTKLAKNIQYF.

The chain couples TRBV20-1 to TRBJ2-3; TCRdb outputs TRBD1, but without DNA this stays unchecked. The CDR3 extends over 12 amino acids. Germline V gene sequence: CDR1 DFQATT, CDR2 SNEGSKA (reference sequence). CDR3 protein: CSAPDHTDTQYF.

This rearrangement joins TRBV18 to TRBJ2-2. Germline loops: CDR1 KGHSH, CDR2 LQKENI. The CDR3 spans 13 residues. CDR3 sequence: CASSPKLSGELFF. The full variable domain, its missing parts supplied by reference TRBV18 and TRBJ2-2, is NAGVMQNPRHLVRRRGQEARLRCSPMKGHSHVYWYRQLPEEGLKFMVYLQKENIIDESGMPKERFSAEFPKEGPSILRIQQVVRGDSAAYFCASSPKLSGELFFGEGSRLTVL.

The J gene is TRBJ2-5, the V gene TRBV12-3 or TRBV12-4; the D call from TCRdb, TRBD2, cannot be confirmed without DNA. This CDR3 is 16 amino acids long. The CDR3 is CASSPGTSGTQETQYF.

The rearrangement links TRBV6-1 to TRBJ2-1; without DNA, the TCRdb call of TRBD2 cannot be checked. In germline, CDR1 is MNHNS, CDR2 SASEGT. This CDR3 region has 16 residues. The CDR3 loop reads CASSTGTSGIYNEQFF.

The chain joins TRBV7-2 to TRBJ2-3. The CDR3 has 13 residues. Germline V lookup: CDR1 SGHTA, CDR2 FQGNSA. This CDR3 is CASSYRRKDTQYF.

CDR3 sequence: CASGSAEAASTDTQYF. The rearrangement uses TRBV12-5 and TRBJ2-3; checking the TCRdb D call of TRBD2 is not possible without DNA. The CDR3 is 16 residues long. Germline V gives CDR1 LGHNT, CDR2 FRNRAP.

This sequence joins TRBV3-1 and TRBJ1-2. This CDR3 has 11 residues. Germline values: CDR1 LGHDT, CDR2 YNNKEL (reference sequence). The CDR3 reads CASSQYSGYTF.

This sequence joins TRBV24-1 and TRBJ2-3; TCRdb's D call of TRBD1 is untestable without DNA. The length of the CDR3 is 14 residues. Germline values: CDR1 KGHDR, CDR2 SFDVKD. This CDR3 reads CATSGEGGTDTQYF.

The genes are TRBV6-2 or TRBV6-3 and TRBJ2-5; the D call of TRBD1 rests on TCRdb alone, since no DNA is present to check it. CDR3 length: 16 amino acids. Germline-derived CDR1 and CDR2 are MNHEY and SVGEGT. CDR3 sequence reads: CASSFPGTGVSVTQYF.

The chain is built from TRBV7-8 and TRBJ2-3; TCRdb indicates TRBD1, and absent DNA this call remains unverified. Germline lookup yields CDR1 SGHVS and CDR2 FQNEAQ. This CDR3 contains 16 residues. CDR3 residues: CASSPWTGHGEYAQYF.

This chain's CDR3 is CASSRRQGDQPQHF. The genes are TRBV18 and TRBJ1-5; the TCRdb call, TRBD1, lacks DNA for checking. The CDR3 spans 14 residues. CDR1 is KGHSH, CDR2 LQKENI, per germline.

CDR3 sequence: CASSLLLAGGRNEQFF. The gene calls are TRBV7-9 and TRBJ2-1; there is no DNA to check the TCRdb D call of TRBD2. Germline CDR1 SEHNR, CDR2 FQNEAQ (reference sequence). This CDR3 comprises 16 residues.

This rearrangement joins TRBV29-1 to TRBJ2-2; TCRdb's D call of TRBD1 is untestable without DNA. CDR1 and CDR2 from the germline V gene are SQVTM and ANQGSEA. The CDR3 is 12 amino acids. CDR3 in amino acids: CTGRKNTGELFF.

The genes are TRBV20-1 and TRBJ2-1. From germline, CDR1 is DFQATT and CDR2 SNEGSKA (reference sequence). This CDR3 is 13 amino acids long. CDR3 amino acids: CSARTPTYNEQFF.